The 15 T cell receptor beta chains presented below share a single source sample, sequenced in a study of T-cell memory formation after mild COVID-19. TCRdb processed the 5' RACE reads anew with MiXCR; each CDR3 protein has one entry. Of about 470,000 distinct CDR3 sequences in the sample, around a sixth were seen once. Source material: PBMCs or a T cell subset sorted from them (not recorded which). The receptors derive from an adult woman who had mild COVID-19 (a few samples of this study predate the infection). Cell type and time point are not known.

V usage is TRBV18 and J usage is TRBJ2-3; no definite D call. The V gene lost 0 bases and the J gene lost 3 bases, with 10 bases spanning the gap. The CDR3 has 15 residues. Germline V CDR1 and CDR2: KGHSH, LQKENI. DNA for the CDR3: TGTGCCAGCTCACCACCATCAGTAATGACAGATACGCAGTATTTT. It translates to CASSPPSVMTDTQYF.

This clonotype was detected many times. The chain uses TRBV20-1 and TRBJ1-3; the D gene is possibly TRBD1 (6 bases). V was cut by 6 bases and J by 0 bases, with 15 bases left in between. Germline V gives CDR1 DFQATT, CDR2 SNEGSKA (reference sequence). The CDR3 extends over 15 amino acids. CDR3 residues: CSADSQGTSGNTIYF. The CDR3 nucleotides read TGCAGTGCCGATTCCCAGGGGACCTCTGGAAACACCATATATTTT.

V and J are TRBV6-2 or TRBV6-3 and TRBJ2-2; D gene uncertain. The germline V gene encodes CDR1 MNHEY and CDR2 SVGEGT. The CDR3 length is 13 residues. V lost 7 bases to trimming and J lost 2 bases, with 8 bases between them. This chain's CDR3 is CASIGSNTGELFF. Here the CDR3 DNA reads TGTGCCAGCATAGGCTCCAACACCGGGGAGCTGTTTTTT.

This clonotype was found a few times. The rearrangement links TRBV7-9 to TRBJ2-5; possible D gene TRBD2, 5 bases. From germline, CDR1 is SEHNR and CDR2 FQNEAQ (reference sequence). This CDR3 is 12 amino acids long. Trimming stripped 5 bases from V and 5 bases from J, with 9 bases between. The CDR3 reads CASSAVAETQYF. In DNA, the CDR3 is TGTGCCAGCAGCGCCGTAGCGGAGACCCAGTACTTC.

V gene TRBV5-4 combines with J gene TRBJ2-1, with no clear D. Germline CDR1 is SGHNT and CDR2 is YYREEE (reference sequence). With 7 bases removed from V and 9 bases from J, the gap between germline ends came to 8 bases. There are 10 residues in the CDR3. Here the CDR3 DNA reads TGTGCCAGCGGGCGTGCTGAGCAGTTCTTC. It is translated as CASGRAEQFF.

This clonotype showed up just a few times. The V call is TRBV6-5, the J call TRBJ2-7; D is tentatively TRBD1 or TRBD2 (5 bases each). The germline CDR1 and CDR2 sequences are MNHEY and SVGAGI. This CDR3 comprises 14 residues. The V end was cut by 3 bases, the J end by 6 bases, with 15 bases between. This chain's CDR3 is CASSYRQGVSEQYF. The CDR3 coding sequence is TGTGCCAGCAGTTATCGGCAGGGAGTTTCCGAGCAGTACTTC.

This chain joins TRBV5-1 and TRBJ1-2, with 7 positions matching TRBD1. CDR1 and CDR2 from the germline V gene are SGHRS and YFSETQ. This CDR3 contains 15 residues. V shed 0 bases and J 2 bases; nucleotides not matched to a gene: 4. CDR3 sequence reads: CASSLGQGRNYGYTF. CDR3 nucleotide sequence: TGCGCCAGCAGCTTGGGACAGGGCCGGAACTATGGCTACACCTTC.

This sequence joins TRBV4-3 and TRBJ1-6; TRBD1 is a possible D gene (6 bases). The V gene's germline CDR1 is LGHNA and CDR2 YSLEER. V was pared by 4 bases and J by 3 bases, with 16 bases between. The CDR3 is 17 residues long. CDR3 amino acids: CASSPDVGGFYNSPLHF. The CDR3, as DNA: TGCGCCAGCAGCCCCGACGTGGGGGGCTTCTATAATTCACCCCTCCACTTT.

This clonotype appeared a few times. This CDR3 is CASSVTGDSGYGYTF. CDR3 DNA sequence: TGTGCCAGCAGCGTGACAGGCGACTCGGGCTATGGCTACACCTTC. The rearrangement links TRBV7-2 to TRBJ1-2; perhaps TRBD1 as D (6 bases). Germline assignment: CDR1 SGHTA and CDR2 FQGNSA. Trimming took 5 bases from V and 4 from J, leaving 17 bases between them. This CDR3 is 15 amino acids long.

The rearrangement joins TRBV20-1 to TRBJ2-1, with D perhaps matching TRBD2 (5 bases). Trimming removed 0 bases from V and 4 bases from J, with 7 bases in between. The V gene's germline CDR1 is DFQATT and CDR2 SNEGSKA (reference sequence). This CDR3 spans 13 amino acids. This CDR3 is CSARDTGYNEQFF. The CDR3 DNA reads TGCAGTGCTAGAGATACGGGGTACAATGAGCAGTTCTTC.

This clonotype was counted between two and nine times. The chain is built from TRBV12-3 or TRBV12-4 and TRBJ2-3; tentative D call: TRBD1 (6 bases). This CDR3 is 14 amino acids long. V lost 6 bases and J 4 bases, leaving 14 bases between the germline ends. This CDR3 is CASRLDRSADTQYF. The DNA for the CDR3 is TGTGCCAGCAGACTTGACAGGTCAGCAGATACGCAGTATTTT.

The gene calls are TRBV20-1 and TRBJ1-5; TRBD1 might be the D (6 bases). The CDR3 is made up of 14 amino acids. The V and J ends lost 5 bases and 6 bases respectively, with 17 bases between them. From germline, CDR1 is DFQATT and CDR2 SNEGSKA (reference sequence). CDR3 DNA sequence: TGCAGTGCTCCGCCTCCAGGAGGGGGTCAGCCCCAGCATTTT. Translating it yields CSAPPPGGGQPQHF.

This clonotype showed up many times. This sequence joins TRBV5-1 and TRBJ2-1; 11 nucleotides agree with TRBD2. V gave up 3 bases and J gave up 4 bases; unmatched junction bases: 3. The CDR3 loop spans 15 amino acids. Germline values: CDR1 SGHRS, CDR2 YFSETQ. CDR3 nucleotides: TGCGCCAGCAGCTCGGGACTAGCGGAATACAATGAGCAGTTCTTC. Protein sequence: CASSSGLAEYNEQFF.

This clonotype was counted only a few times. The chain has TRBV2 and TRBJ1-4; the D is unclear. This CDR3 has 14 amino acids. The V gene lost 6 bases and the J gene lost 7 bases, with 15 bases spanning the gap. CDR1 SNHLY and CDR2 FYNNEI come from the germline V gene. CDR3 amino acids: CASRVGVRSEKLFF. Here the CDR3 DNA reads TGTGCCAGCAGGGTCGGGGTGAGAAGTGAAAAACTGTTTTTT.

This clonotype has only a few counts. The V and J genes are TRBV30 and TRBJ2-7; 7 nucleotides line up with TRBD1. Losses at the gene ends were 5 bases for V and 4 bases for J; bases not matched to a gene: 11. The germline gives CDR1 GTSNPN, CDR2 SVGIG (reference sequence). CDR3 length equals 14 residues. CDR3 bases: TGTGCCTGGGCTATCCGACAGGGCCCGTACGAGCAGTACTTC. This encodes CAWAIRQGPYEQYF.